This TCR beta chain derives from a study of technical replicates of blood from a few donors. The germline V and J ends were trimmed by 6 bases and 7 bases, with 15 bases remaining between them. Germline loops: CDR1 MDHEN, CDR2 SYDVKM. CDR3 length equals 14 residues. Sequenced by immunoSEQ multiplex PCR; TCRdb stores in-frame clones only, minus some. The sample records 60,000 to 90,000 clones, 95% to 98% being singletons. This receptor was identified in a human donor in good health. The rearrangement uses TRBV28 and TRBJ1-4; a possible D gene is TRBD1 (6 bases). Sequencing was carried out using T cells isolated from PBMCs. The CDR3 coding sequence is TGTGCCAGCAGCCCGGGGGGCTGGGGTGAAAAACTGTTTTTT. Translation: CASSPGGWGEKLFF. The complete variable domain, with remaining parts taken from reference TRBV28 and TRBJ1-4, reads DVKVTQSSRYLVKRTGEKVFLECVQDMDHENMFWYRQDPGLGLRLIYFSYDVKMKEKGDIPEGYSVSREKKERFSLILESASTNQTSMYLCASSPGGWGEKLFFGSGTQLSVL.